The present TCR beta chain was sequenced within a study of T cells after yellow fever vaccination. Overall study findings and caveats: Re-detected after boosting: most primary clones, around 96% of CD4 and 88% of CD8. Though it reached lower strength, the secondary response hit its peak faster, day 5 versus 15.

The CDR3 totals 15 residues. The germline V and J ends were trimmed by 2 bases and 4 bases, with 13 bases remaining between them. CDR1 and CDR2 (germline): SGHKS, YYEKEE (reference sequence). This clonotype was seen at least ten times. Its antigen is not known. TCRdb reprocessed the 5' RACE reads via MiXCR and lists one record per CDR3 protein. The sample consists of 620,000 or so distinct CDR3 sequences, around 17% of them appearing once. The material was PBMCs, obtained 5 days after the first yellow fever vaccination. The chain recombines TRBV5-5 with TRBJ2-1, with a tentative D call TRBD2 (7 bases). This clonotype originated in a man aged 18 to 30 who received the YFV17D yellow fever vaccine. CDR3 sequence (DNA): TGTGCCAGCAGCTTTGTGCGGGGGCCATACAATGAGCAGTTCTTC. Its protein product is CASSFVRGPYNEQFF.